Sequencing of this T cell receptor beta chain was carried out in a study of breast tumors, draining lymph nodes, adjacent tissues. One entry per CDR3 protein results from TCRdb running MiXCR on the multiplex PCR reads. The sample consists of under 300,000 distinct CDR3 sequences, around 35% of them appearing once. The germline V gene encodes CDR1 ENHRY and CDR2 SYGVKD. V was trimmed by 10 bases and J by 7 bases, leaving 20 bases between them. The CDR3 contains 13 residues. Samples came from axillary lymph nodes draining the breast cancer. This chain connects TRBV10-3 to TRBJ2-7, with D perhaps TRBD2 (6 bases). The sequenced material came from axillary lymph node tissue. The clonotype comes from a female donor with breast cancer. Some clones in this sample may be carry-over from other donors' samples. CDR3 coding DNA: TGTGCCAGGGATCGCGGGGCGCTAGGGGAGCAGTACTTC. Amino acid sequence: CARDRGALGEQYF.